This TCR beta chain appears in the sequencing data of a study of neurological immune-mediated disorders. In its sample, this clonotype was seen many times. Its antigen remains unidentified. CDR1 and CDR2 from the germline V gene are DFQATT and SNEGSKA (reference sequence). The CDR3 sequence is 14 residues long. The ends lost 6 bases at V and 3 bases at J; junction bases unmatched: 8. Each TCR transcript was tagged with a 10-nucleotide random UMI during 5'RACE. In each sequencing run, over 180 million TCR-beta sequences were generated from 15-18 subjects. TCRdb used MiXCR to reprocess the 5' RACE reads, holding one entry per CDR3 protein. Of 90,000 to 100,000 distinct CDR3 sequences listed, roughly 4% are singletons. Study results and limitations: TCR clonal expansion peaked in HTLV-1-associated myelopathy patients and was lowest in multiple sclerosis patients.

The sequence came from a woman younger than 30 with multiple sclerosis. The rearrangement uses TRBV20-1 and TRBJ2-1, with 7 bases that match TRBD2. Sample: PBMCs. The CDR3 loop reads CSAAPGGSYNEQFF. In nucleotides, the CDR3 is TGCAGTGCAGCCCCGGGCGGGAGCTACAATGAGCAGTTCTTC.